A single sample is the source of the 16 T cell receptor beta chains below, sequenced in a study of metastatic and nonmetastatic thyroid tumors. No patient received treatment before thyroid surgery. TCRdb re-called clones via MiXCR from the PCR reads. The table lists about 35,000 clones, roughly 29% of them singletons. Sequencing was performed on blood. The receptor set was obtained from a female donor with papillary thyroid cancer or a benign thyroid nodule (not recorded which). Some clones in this sample may be carry-over from other donors' samples.

This clone was seen a handful of times. The V call is TRBV28, the J call TRBJ1-2; 7 positions match TRBD1. Germline V gene data show CDR1 as MDHEN and CDR2 as SYDVKM. Losses at the gene ends were 5 bases for V and 4 bases for J; bases not matched to a gene: 7. The CDR3 covers 14 residues. CDR3 DNA sequence: TGTGCCAGCAGTCCGTACAGGGGTGGCTATGGCTACACCTTC. This encodes CASSPYRGGYGYTF.

J is TRBJ2-5 and V is TRBV7-6; D call uncertain. Between the trimmed V and J ends, which lost 2 bases and 5 bases, there was a span of 18 bases. Germline values: CDR1 SGHVS, CDR2 FNYEAQ. The CDR3 is 16 residues long. CDR3 in DNA: TGTGCCAGCAGCTTATCTCCCCTGGTGGAGATGGAGACCCAGTACTTC. This encodes CASSLSPLVEMETQYF.

The table lists this clone with many counts. This may come from a read error, since a much larger clone is one base off. The genes are TRBV19 and TRBJ2-1, with D maybe TRBD1 (5 bases). Germline assignment: CDR1 LNHDA and CDR2 SQIVND (reference sequence). This CDR3 comprises 12 residues. CDR3 in DNA: TGTGTCAGTAGCAGGGTCTACAATGAGCAGTTCTTC. Translation gives CVSSRVYNEQFF.

V usage is TRBV7-3 and J usage is TRBJ1-2; 9 bases are a match to TRBD1. Germline-derived CDR1 and CDR2 are SGHTA and FQGTGA. The CDR3 has 14 amino acids. Trimming at V came to 5 bases and at J to 5 bases, leaving 6 bases not matched to a gene. Here the CDR3 DNA reads TGTGCCAGCAGCGTCGGGGGACAGGGATATGGCTACACCTTC. Residues: CASSVGGQGYGYTF.

This clone showed up just a few times. The chain has TRBV12-3 or TRBV12-4 and TRBJ2-2, with 7 bases that match TRBD1. This CDR3 is built from 15 residues. J gave up 5 bases and V 7 bases, and 10 bases lay outside the gene matches. Written as DNA, the CDR3 is TGTGCCAGCACACAAGGGGACAGTGGTACCGGGGAGCTGTTTTTT. This codes for CASTQGDSGTGELFF.

This rearrangement joins TRBV4-2 to TRBJ1-2; 10 bases match TRBD1. With V trimmed by 0 bases and J by 7 bases, 23 bases remained unmatched. This CDR3 region has 21 residues. Germline CDR1 reads LGHNA; CDR2 reads YNFKEQ. CDR3 loop: CASSQELHTPKPGQGSFGYTF. Here the CDR3 DNA reads TGTGCCAGCAGCCAAGAACTCCACACACCAAAACCGGGACAGGGGAGTTTTGGCTACACCTTC.

V and J are TRBV5-1 and TRBJ2-2; tentative D call: TRBD1 (5 bases). The V end was cut by 0 bases, the J end by 6 bases, with 12 bases between. The CDR3 runs 15 residues. Germline CDR1 and CDR2: SGHRS and YFSETQ. CDR3 in amino acids: CASSLGSGSAGELFF. CDR3 DNA: TGCGCCAGCAGCTTGGGGTCAGGGTCGGCCGGGGAGCTGTTTTTT.

This clone is termed medium-sized. The chain is built from TRBV19 and TRBJ2-7, with D hard to call. From germline, CDR1 is LNHDA and CDR2 SQIVND (reference sequence). This CDR3 comprises 12 residues. The V gene lost 3 bases and the J gene lost 4 bases, with 7 bases spanning the gap. The CDR3 DNA follows: TGTGCCAGTAGTATCGGTCCTTACGAGCAGTACTTC. Translated: CASSIGPYEQYF.

Worth noting for this clone: This may stem from a read error, because a much larger clone lies one nucleotide away. The chain uses TRBV10-3 and TRBJ2-1, with D tentatively TRBD1 (6 bases). CDR1 and CDR2 from the germline V gene are ENHRY and SYGVKD. The CDR3 contains 20 residues. Here the CDR3 reads CAINPSQGMERQSSYNGQFF. CDR3 nucleotide sequence: TGCGCCATCAATCCCTCTCAGGGGATGGAGCGACAAAGCTCCTACAATGGGCAGTTCTTC.

In this sample, this clone turned up many times. J is TRBJ2-1 and V is TRBV5-5, with D perhaps TRBD2 (5 bases). Germline CDR1 reads SGHKS; CDR2 reads YYEKEE (reference sequence). V was clipped by 0 bases and J by 6 bases, with 10 bases between them. The CDR3 is 14 amino acids. DNA for the CDR3: TGTGCCAGCAGCTTGGTGGGAGTGGTCAATGAGCAGTTCTTC. This codes for CASSLVGVVNEQFF. The full variable domain, in which reference TRBV5-5 and TRBJ2-1 provide the parts outside the CDR3, is DAGVTQSPTHLIKTRGQQVTLRCSPISGHKSVSWYQQVLGQGPQFIFQYYEKEERGRGNFPDRFSARQFPNYSSELNVNALLLGDSALYLCASSLVGVVNEQFFGPGTRLTVL.

This sequence joins TRBV7-9 and TRBJ1-2; TRBD1 is a possible D gene (6 bases). Germline lookup yields CDR1 SEHNR and CDR2 FQNEAQ (reference sequence). The ends were cut back, 1 base at V and 4 bases at J, with 10 bases in the middle. CDR3 length equals 14 residues. The DNA for the CDR3 is TGTGCCAGCAGCTTAGTCGGGGACACCTATGGCTACACCTTC. This codes for CASSLVGDTYGYTF.

This clone ranks as medium-sized (0.01 to 0.1%). The chain carries TRBV19 and TRBJ1-6, with D possibly matching TRBD1 (5 bases). CDR3 length equals 14 residues. V lost 5 bases, J lost 8 bases, and 13 bases lay in between. Germline loops: CDR1 LNHDA, CDR2 SQIVND (reference sequence). The CDR3 protein is CASSDGTEYSPLHF. DNA for the CDR3: TGTGCCAGTAGTGACGGGACCGAGTATTCACCCCTCCACTTT.

This clone has ten or more counts. The gene calls are TRBV7-9 and TRBJ1-2, with D perhaps matching TRBD1 (5 bases). Looked up from germline, CDR1 is SEHNR and CDR2 is FQNEAQ (reference sequence). With 5 bases removed from V and 1 base from J, the gap between germline ends came to 14 bases. The CDR3 is 15 residues long. The CDR3: CASSPTTEINYGYTF. The CDR3 coding sequence is TGTGCCAGCAGCCCTACGACAGAGATTAACTATGGCTACACCTTC.

In this sample, this clone turned up many times. In nucleotides, the CDR3 is TGTGCCAGCAGCCAAGAATGGGGTCCCTTCCGCGGCTACACCTTC. Encoded protein: CASSQEWGPFRGYTF. J is TRBJ1-2 and V is TRBV3-1; no reliable D call. CDR3 length: 15 residues. V gave up 0 bases and J gave up 8 bases, with 16 bases separating them. Germline V CDR1 and CDR2: LGHDT, YNNKEL (reference sequence). Drawing the rest from reference TRBV3-1 and TRBJ1-2, the complete variable domain is DTAVSQTPKYLVTQMGNDKSIKCEQNLGHDTMYWYKQDSKKFLKIMFSYNNKELIINETVPNRFSPKSPDKAHLNLHINSLELGDSAVYFCASSQEWGPFRGYTFGSGTRLTVV.

This clone qualifies as medium-sized. The rearrangement joins TRBV12-3 or TRBV12-4 to TRBJ2-1; D tentatively fits TRBD1 or TRBD2 (6 bases each). The V end was cut by 8 bases, the J end by 1 base, with 21 bases between. The CDR3 is 17 residues long. The CDR3, as DNA: TGTGCCAGCCGCACTACCCGAAGGGGGGCGTCCTACAATGAGCAGTTCTTC. This gives the protein CASRTTRRGASYNEQFF.

The rearrangement links TRBV20-1 to TRBJ1-2, with D possibly matching TRBD1 (5 bases). This CDR3 contains 16 residues. Germline V CDR1 and CDR2: DFQATT, SNEGSKA (reference sequence). Trimming took off 3 bases at V and 2 bases at J, with 19 bases between the two ends. The CDR3 loop reads CSASRPPGLINYGYTF. In DNA form, the CDR3 reads TGCAGTGCTAGTCGGCCCCCGGGACTGATAAACTATGGCTACACCTTC.